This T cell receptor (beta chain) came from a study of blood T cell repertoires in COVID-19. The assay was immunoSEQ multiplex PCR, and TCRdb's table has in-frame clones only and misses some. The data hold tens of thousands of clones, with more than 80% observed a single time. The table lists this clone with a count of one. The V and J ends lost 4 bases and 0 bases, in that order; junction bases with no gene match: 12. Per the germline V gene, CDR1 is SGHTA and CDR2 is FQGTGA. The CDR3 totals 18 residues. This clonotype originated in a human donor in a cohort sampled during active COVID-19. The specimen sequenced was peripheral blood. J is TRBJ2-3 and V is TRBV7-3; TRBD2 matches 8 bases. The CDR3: CASSYRGSRGGSTDTQYF. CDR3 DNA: TGTGCCAGCAGCTACCGCGGGAGCCGGGGGGGGAGCACAGATACGCAGTATTTT. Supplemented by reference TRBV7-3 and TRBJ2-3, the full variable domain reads GAGVSQTPSNKVTEKGKYVELRCDPISGHTALYWYRQSLGQGPEFLIYFQGTGAADDSGLPNDRFFAVRPEGSVSTLKIQRTERGDSAVYLCASSYRGSRGGSTDTQYFGPGTRLTVL.